The subject of this entry is one T cell receptor (beta chain). This CDR3 is also generated by other DNA sequences in the sample. This entry is derived from a study of control samples from healthy donors and cancer patients. V was clipped by 4 bases and J by 1 base, with 8 bases between them. The CDR3 runs 13 residues. In germline, CDR1 is SGHDT, CDR2 YYEEEE. The assay was immunoSEQ multiplex PCR, and TCRdb's table has in-frame clones only and misses some. Of about 160,000 clones in the sample, roughly 95% are singletons; the top ten hold just over 1%. This chain links TRBV5-6 with TRBJ1-1; D call uncertain. This receptor was obtained from a woman aged 25 to 45 in good health. Material: blood. This chain's CDR3 is CASSLEWNTEAFF. The CDR3 coding sequence is TGTGCCAGCAGCCTGGAATGGAACACTGAAGCTTTCTTT. Supplemented by reference TRBV5-6 and TRBJ1-1, the full variable domain reads DAGVTQSPTHLIKTRGQQVTLRCSPKSGHDTVSWYQQALGQGPQFIFQYYEEEERQRGNFPDRFSGHQFPNYSSELNVNALLLGDSALYLCASSLEWNTEAFFGQGTRLTVV.